The rows below give T cell receptor beta chains drawn from one sample of a study of tumor-infiltrating lymphocytes in primary liver carcinoma. Using its own MiXCR run on the multiplex PCR reads, TCRdb lists one record per CDR3 protein. The sample holds about 180,000 distinct CDR3 sequences, over 50% seen once. Sample: peripheral blood. These receptors were collected from a man between 35 and 55 years old with primary liver carcinoma and hepatitis B virus infection. CDR3s include the opening cysteine and the closing phenylalanine or tryptophan. Fields, in order: clone size, CDR3 length, V gene, J gene, D gene, CDR3 protein, CDR3 DNA. D genes are given only for firm matches. Part of the rows lack a size; the others show once, few, many or a class for expanded clones.

abundance: few
len: 13
v_gene: TRBV30
j_gene: TRBJ2-2
d_gene: .
CDR3aa: CAWSVQRTGELFF
CDR3nt: TGTGCCTGGAGTGTACAGCGGACCGGGGAGCTGTTTTTT

abundance: .
len: 14
v_gene: TRBV6-6
j_gene: TRBJ2-1
d_gene: TRBD2
CDR3aa: CASSATSGRGEQFF
CDR3nt: TGTGCCAGCAGCGCGACTAGCGGGAGGGGTGAGCAGTTCTTC

abundance: .
len: 16
v_gene: TRBV10-3
j_gene: TRBJ2-1
d_gene: TRBD1
CDR3aa: CAITGIGTGGHTEQFF
CDR3nt: TGTGCCATCACAGGAATCGGGACAGGGGGGCACACTGAGCAGTTCTTC

abundance: many
len: 14
v_gene: TRBV11-1
j_gene: TRBJ1-1
d_gene: TRBD1
CDR3aa: CASSKQGVGVEAFF
CDR3nt: TGTGCCAGCAGCAAACAGGGGGTAGGGGTTGAAGCTTTCTTT

abundance: many
len: 16
v_gene: TRBV11-2
j_gene: TRBJ2-3
d_gene: .
CDR3aa: CASSIGQQTSTDTQYF
CDR3nt: TGTGCCAGCAGCATTGGACAGCAAACCTCCACAGATACGCAGTATTTT

abundance: .
len: 18
v_gene: TRBV6-1
j_gene: TRBJ2-2
d_gene: TRBD2
CDR3aa: CASRGASGRGTNTGKLFF
CDR3nt: TGTGCCAGCAGGGGAGCTAGCGGGAGGGGTACGAACACCGGGAAGCTGTTTTTT

abundance: few
len: 12
v_gene: TRBV4-2
j_gene: TRBJ2-1
d_gene: .
CDR3aa: CASSQEGDRQFF
CDR3nt: TGTGCCAGCAGCCAAGAGGGAGATAGGCAGTTCTTC

abundance: .
len: 13
v_gene: TRBV10-3
j_gene: TRBJ1-5
d_gene: .
CDR3aa: CATRAASNQPQHF
CDR3nt: TGTGCCACCCGGGCAGCTAGCAATCAGCCCCAGCATTTT

abundance: .
len: 12
v_gene: TRBV6-5
j_gene: TRBJ1-2
d_gene: .
CDR3aa: CASSYSRYGYTF
CDR3nt: TGTGCCAGCAGTTACTCGAGGTATGGCTACACCTTC

abundance: .
len: 13
v_gene: TRBV10-3
j_gene: TRBJ1-1
d_gene: .
CDR3aa: CAITPDPGGEAFF
CDR3nt: TGTGCCATCACCCCGGACCCTGGAGGTGAAGCTTTCTTT

abundance: .
len: 17
v_gene: TRBV7-9
j_gene: TRBJ2-5
d_gene: .
CDR3aa: CASSSPLARTTQETQYF
CDR3nt: TGTGCCAGCAGCTCCCCACTTGCCCGGACCACCCAAGAGACCCAGTACTTC

abundance: .
len: 15
v_gene: TRBV6-5
j_gene: TRBJ1-5
d_gene: .
CDR3aa: CGSSYRAGESQPQHF
CDR3nt: TGTGGCAGTAGTTATCGGGCAGGGGAGAGTCAGCCCCAGCATTTT

abundance: .
len: 14
v_gene: TRBV4-1
j_gene: TRBJ2-5
d_gene: .
CDR3aa: CASSFQRGEETQYF
CDR3nt: TGCGCCAGCAGCTTCCAGAGAGGGGAGGAGACCCAGTACTTC

abundance: .
len: 15
v_gene: TRBV4-1
j_gene: TRBJ1-5
d_gene: TRBD1
CDR3aa: CASNHSGTGLQPQHF
CDR3nt: TGCGCCAGCAACCATTCCGGGACAGGTTTGCAGCCCCAGCATTTT

abundance: once
len: 15
v_gene: TRBV11-1
j_gene: TRBJ1-1
d_gene: TRBD1
CDR3aa: CASSYLQGARTEAFF
CDR3nt: TGTGCCAGCAGCTATTTACAGGGGGCGCGGACTGAAGCTTTCTTT

abundance: .
len: 12
v_gene: TRBV5-4
j_gene: TRBJ2-3
d_gene: .
CDR3aa: CASADSADTHYF
CDR3nt: TGTGCCAGCGCAGATAGCGCAGATACGCACTATTTT